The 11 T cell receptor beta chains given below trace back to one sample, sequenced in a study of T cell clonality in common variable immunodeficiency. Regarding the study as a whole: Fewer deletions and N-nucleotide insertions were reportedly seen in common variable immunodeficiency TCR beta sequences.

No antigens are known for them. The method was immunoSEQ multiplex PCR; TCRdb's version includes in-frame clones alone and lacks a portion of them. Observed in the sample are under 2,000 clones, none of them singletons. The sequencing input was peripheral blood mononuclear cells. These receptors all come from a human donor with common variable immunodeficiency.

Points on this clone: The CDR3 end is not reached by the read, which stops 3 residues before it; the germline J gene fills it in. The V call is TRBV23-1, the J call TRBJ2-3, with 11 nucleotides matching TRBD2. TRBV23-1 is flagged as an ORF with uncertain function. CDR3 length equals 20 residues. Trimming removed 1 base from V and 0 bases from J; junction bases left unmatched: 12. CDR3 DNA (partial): TGCGCCAGCAGTCAATTCGGCCGACTAGCGGGGAGGACTAGCACAGATACG. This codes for CASSQFGRLAGRTSTDT. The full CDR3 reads CASSQFGRLAGRTSTDTQYF.

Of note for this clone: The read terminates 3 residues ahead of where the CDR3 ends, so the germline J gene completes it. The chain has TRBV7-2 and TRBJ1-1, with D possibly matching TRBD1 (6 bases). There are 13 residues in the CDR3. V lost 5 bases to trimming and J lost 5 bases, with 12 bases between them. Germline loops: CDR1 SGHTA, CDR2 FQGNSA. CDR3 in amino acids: CASSRLQGTEAFF. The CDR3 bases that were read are TGTGCCAGCAGCCGTCTACAGGGAACTGAA.

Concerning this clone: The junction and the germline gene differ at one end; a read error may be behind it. CDR3: CASSPGQTGTNTQYF. Partial CDR3 DNA: TGTGCCAGCTCACCGGGGCAGACAGGCACAAATACG. This chain connects TRBV18 to TRBJ2-3; maybe TRBD1 (6 bases). The CDR3 end falls 3 residues outside the read, so it is completed with the germline J gene. This CDR3 region has 15 residues. Germline V gene sequence: CDR1 KGHSH, CDR2 LQKENI.

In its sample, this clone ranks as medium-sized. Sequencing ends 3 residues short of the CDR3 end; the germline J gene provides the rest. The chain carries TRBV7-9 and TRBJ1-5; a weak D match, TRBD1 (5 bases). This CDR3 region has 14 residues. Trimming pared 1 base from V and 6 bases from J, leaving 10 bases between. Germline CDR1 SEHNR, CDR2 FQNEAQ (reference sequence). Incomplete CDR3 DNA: TGTGCCAGCAGCTTAGGGGGGGTCGGTCAGCCC. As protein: CASSLGGVGQP. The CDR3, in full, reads CASSLGGVGQPQHF.

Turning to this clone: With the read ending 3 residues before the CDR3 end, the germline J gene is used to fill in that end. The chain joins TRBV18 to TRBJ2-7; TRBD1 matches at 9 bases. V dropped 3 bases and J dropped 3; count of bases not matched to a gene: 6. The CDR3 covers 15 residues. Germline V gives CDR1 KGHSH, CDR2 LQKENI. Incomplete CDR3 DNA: TGTGCCAGCTCACCCGACCAGACAGGGGGCTACGAG. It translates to CASSPDQTGGYE. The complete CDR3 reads CASSPDQTGGYEQYF.

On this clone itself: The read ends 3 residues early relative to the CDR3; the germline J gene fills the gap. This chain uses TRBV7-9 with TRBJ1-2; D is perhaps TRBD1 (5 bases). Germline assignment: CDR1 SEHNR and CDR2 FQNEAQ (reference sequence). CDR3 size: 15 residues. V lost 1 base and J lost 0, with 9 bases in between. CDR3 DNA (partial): TGTGCCAGCAGCTTAGAAACAGGATCTAACTATGGC. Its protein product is CASSLETGSNYG. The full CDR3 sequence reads CASSLETGSNYGYTF. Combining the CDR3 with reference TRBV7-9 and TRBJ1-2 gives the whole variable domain DTGVSQNPRHKITKRGQNVTFRCDPISEHNRLYWYRQTLGQGPEFLTYFQNEAQLEKSRLLSDRFSAERPKGSFSTLEIQRTEQGDSAMYLCASSLETGSNYGYTFGSGTRLTVV.

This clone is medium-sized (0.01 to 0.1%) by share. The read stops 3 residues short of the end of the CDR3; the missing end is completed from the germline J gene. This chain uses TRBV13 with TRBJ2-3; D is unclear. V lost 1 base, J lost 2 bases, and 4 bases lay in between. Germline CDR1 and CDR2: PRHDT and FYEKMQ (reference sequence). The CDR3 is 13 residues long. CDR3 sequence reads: CASSLVYTDTQYF. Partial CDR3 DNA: TGTGCCAGCAGCTTAGTTTACACAGATACG.

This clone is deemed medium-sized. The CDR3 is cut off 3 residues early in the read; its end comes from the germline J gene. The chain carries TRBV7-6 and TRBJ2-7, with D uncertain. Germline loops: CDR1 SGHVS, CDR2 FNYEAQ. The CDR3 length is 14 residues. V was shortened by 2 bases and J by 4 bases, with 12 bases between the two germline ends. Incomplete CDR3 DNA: TGTGCCAGCAGCTTACTCCCGGCCGGGTACGAG. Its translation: CASSLLPAGYE. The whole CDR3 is CASSLLPAGYEQYF. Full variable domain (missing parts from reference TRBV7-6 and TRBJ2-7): GAGVSQSPRYKVTKRGQDVALRCDPISGHVSLYWYRQALGQGPEFLTYFNYEAQQDKSGLPNDRFSAERPEGSISTLTIQRTEQRDSAMYRCASSLLPAGYEQYFGPGTRLTVT.

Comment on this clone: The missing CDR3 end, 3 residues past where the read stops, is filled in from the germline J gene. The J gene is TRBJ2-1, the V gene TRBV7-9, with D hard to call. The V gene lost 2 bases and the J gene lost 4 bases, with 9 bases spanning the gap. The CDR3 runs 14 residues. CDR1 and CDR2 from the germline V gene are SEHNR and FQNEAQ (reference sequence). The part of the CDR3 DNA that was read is TGTGCCAGCAGCTTACTTGGCGGATACAATGAG. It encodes CASSLLGGYNE. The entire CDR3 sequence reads CASSLLGGYNEQFF.

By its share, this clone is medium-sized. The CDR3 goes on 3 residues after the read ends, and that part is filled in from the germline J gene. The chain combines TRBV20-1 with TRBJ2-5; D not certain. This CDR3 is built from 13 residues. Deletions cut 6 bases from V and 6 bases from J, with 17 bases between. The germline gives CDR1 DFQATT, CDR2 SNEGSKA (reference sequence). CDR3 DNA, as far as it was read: TGCAGTGCCCAAGGCCAAGGGTTAAAGACC. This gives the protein CSAQGQGLKT. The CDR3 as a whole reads CSAQGQGLKTQYF.

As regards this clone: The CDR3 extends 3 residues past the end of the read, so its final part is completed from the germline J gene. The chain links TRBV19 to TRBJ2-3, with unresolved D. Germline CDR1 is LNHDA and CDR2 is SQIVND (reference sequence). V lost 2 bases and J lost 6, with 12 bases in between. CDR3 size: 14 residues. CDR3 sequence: CASSITRRADTQYF. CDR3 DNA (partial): TGTGCCAGTAGTATAACCCGCAGAGCGGATACG.